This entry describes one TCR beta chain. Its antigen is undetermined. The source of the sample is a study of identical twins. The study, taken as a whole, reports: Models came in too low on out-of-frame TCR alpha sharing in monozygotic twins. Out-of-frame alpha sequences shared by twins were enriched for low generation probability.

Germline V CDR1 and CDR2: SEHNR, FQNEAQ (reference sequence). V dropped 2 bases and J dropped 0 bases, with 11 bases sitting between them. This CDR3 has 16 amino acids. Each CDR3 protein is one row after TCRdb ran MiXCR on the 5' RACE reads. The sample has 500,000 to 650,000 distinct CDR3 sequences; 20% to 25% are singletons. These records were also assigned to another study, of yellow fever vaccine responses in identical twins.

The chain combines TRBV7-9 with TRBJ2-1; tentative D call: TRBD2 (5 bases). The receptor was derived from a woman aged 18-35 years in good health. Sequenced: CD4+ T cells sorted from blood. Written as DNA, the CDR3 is TGTGCCAGCAGCTTAAGTGTGGGGAGCTCCTACAATGAGCAGTTCTTC. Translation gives CASSLSVGSSYNEQFF.